A single T cell receptor (beta chain) is shown here with its context. TCRdb's table, derived via immunoSEQ multiplex PCR, lists solely in-frame clones and lacks some. The profile shows 13,000 to 15,000 clones, approximately 70% of them singletons. This specimen belongs to a study of T cells after somatic rescue of genetic block. The CDR3 has 12 residues. The chain combines TRBV21-1 with TRBJ2-5. TRBV21-1 corresponds to a pseudogene. The origin of this receptor is a boy aged 10-17 years. Sample: peripheral blood mononuclear cells (PBMCs). CDR3 DNA sequence: TGTGCCAGCACCTTTTATGGTGGTCCCCAGTACTTC. Translation gives CASTFYGGPQYF.